These 25 T cell receptor beta chains share one sample of origin, sequenced in a study of cytomegalovirus exposure and HLA in healthy donors. Primers: 60 Vbeta forward and 13 Jbeta reverse. Assay used: immunoSEQ multiplex PCR; TCRdb lists only in-frame clones, some missing. The repertoire holds approximately 140,000 clones, with roughly four fifths as singletons. Source material: PBMCs. Receptors originate from a young man in good health and CMV-seropositive.

The chain combines TRBV5-1 with TRBJ2-5, with no clear D. TRBJ2-7 explains the end of the DNA better; the J call may be wrong. CDR1 is SGHRS and CDR2 is YFSETQ in the germline V gene. This CDR3 is built from 12 residues. The CDR3 DNA follows: TGCGCCAGCAGCCTCCCCTCCTACGAGCAGTACTTC. This sequence encodes CASSLPSYEQYF.

The rearrangement uses TRBV19 and TRBJ2-1, with D uncertain. CDR1 is LNHDA, CDR2 SQIVND, per germline (reference sequence). CDR3 length equals 15 residues. V was cut by 3 bases and J by 5 bases, with 14 bases left in between. CDR3 residues: CASSIRYKFNNEQFF. The CDR3 nucleotides are TGTGCCAGTAGTATTCGGTATAAGTTCAACAATGAGCAGTTCTTC.

This chain uses TRBV11-3 with TRBJ2-7; D is ambiguous. Trimming left V 3 bases short and J 2 bases short, with 5 bases between. CDR1 and CDR2 from the germline V gene are SGHNT and YENEEA. The CDR3 has 12 amino acids. The CDR3 DNA sequence: TGTGCCAGCAGCTTGGCCGCCTACGAGCAGTACTTC. It encodes CASSLAAYEQYF.

Here the CDR3 DNA reads TGTGCCAGCAGCAGGACAGGGGGCAAAAACACCGGGGAGCTGTTTTTT. Amino acid sequence: CASSRTGGKNTGELFF. The chain uses TRBV7-2 and TRBJ2-2; the match to TRBD1 covers 11 bases. Germline CDR1 and CDR2: SGHTA and FQGNSA. Trimming removed 5 bases from V and 2 bases from J; junction bases left unmatched: 4. The CDR3 has 16 amino acids.

The chain recombines TRBV7-9 with TRBJ2-7; D gene ambiguous. Trimming shortened V by 5 bases and J by 4 bases, and 9 bases separated the two germline ends. There are 12 residues in the CDR3. From germline, CDR1 is SEHNR and CDR2 FQNEAQ (reference sequence). The CDR3 reads CASSPIQYEQYF. For the CDR3, the DNA is TGTGCCAGCAGCCCTATCCAATACGAGCAGTACTTC.

The sample holds a few counts of this clone. The chain carries TRBV29-1 and TRBJ2-7, with TRBD2 as a possible D gene (6 bases). This CDR3 comprises 12 residues. V was shortened by 8 bases and J by 0 bases, with 11 bases between the two germline ends. Germline lookup yields CDR1 SQVTM and CDR2 ANQGSEA. The CDR3 sequence: CSIRESSYEQYF. In nucleotides, the CDR3 is TGCAGCATTCGGGAGAGCTCCTACGAGCAGTACTTC.

This chain connects TRBV7-9 to TRBJ1-2; D ambiguous. The ends were cut back, 1 base at V and 4 bases at J, with 7 bases in the middle. The CDR3 has 13 residues. Germline values: CDR1 SEHNR, CDR2 FQNEAQ (reference sequence). CDR3 region: CASSLDVAYGYTF. CDR3 nucleotide sequence: TGTGCCAGCAGCTTAGATGTGGCCTATGGCTACACCTTC.

The CDR3, as DNA: TGCAGCGTCGCGGGCGGACAGGGGGCTAGGTTAGATAGCAATCAGCCCCAGCATTTT. This sequence encodes CSVAGGQGARLDSNQPQHF. The rearrangement links TRBV29-1 to TRBJ1-5; 11 positions match TRBD1. Germline assignment: CDR1 SQVTM and CDR2 ANQGSEA. After removal of 6 bases from V and 0 bases from J, the junction contained 16 bases not matched to a gene. This CDR3 is 19 amino acids long.

The chain links TRBV14 to TRBJ2-7; maybe TRBD2 (5 bases). Trimming stripped 4 bases from V and 3 bases from J, with 10 bases between. Looked up from germline, CDR1 is SGHDN and CDR2 is FVKESK. The length of the CDR3 is 13 residues. The CDR3 DNA reads as TGTGCCAGCAGCCTCGGACGGGGCTACGAGCAGTACTTC. Amino acids: CASSLGRGYEQYF.

This sequence joins TRBV7-9 and TRBJ2-3; a possible D gene is TRBD2 (6 bases). The CDR3 is 14 residues long. CDR1 and CDR2 from the germline V gene are SEHNR and FQNEAQ (reference sequence). The V end was cut by 8 bases, the J end by 6 bases, with 18 bases between. Here the CDR3 reads CASAGTYSLDTQYF. DNA for the CDR3: TGTGCCAGCGCCGGGACTTATTCTTTGGATACGCAGTATTTT.

The chain carries TRBV19 and TRBJ2-7; 8 bases align to TRBD1. Germline V gene lookup returns CDR1 LNHDA and CDR2 SQIVND (reference sequence). The CDR3 extends over 12 amino acids. V was pared by 10 bases and J by 5 bases, with 7 bases of the junction left unmatched. Written as DNA, the CDR3 is TGTGCCACCGGGACAGGACCCAACGAGCAGTACTTC. Its protein product is CATGTGPNEQYF.

J is TRBJ2-1 and V is TRBV14, with 8 positions matching TRBD2. The CDR3 length is 16 residues. Germline CDR1 reads SGHDN; CDR2 reads FVKESK. Trimming cost V 5 bases and J 0 bases; bases outside gene matches: 6. CDR3 bases: TGTGCCAGCAGCTTCCTAGCGGGCGTCTCCTACAATGAGCAGTTCTTC. Translation: CASSFLAGVSYNEQFF.

The V gene is TRBV4-1, the J gene TRBJ2-3, with 7 bases matching TRBD1. The trim removed 2 bases at V and 2 bases at J, leaving 7 bases unmatched. This CDR3 is built from 16 residues. CDR1 is MGHRA, CDR2 YSYEKL, per germline. CDR3 in amino acids: CASSQPTGPLTDTQYF. CDR3 bases: TGCGCCAGCAGCCAACCGACAGGGCCCCTCACAGATACGCAGTATTTT.

This clone was found once. The V and J genes are TRBV11-3 and TRBJ2-3; D is uncertain. Germline V CDR1 and CDR2: SGHNT, YENEEA. Trimming left V 0 bases short and J 2 bases short, with 12 bases between. The CDR3 is 16 residues long. The CDR3 protein is CASSLENGGPTDTQYF. The CDR3 DNA is TGTGCCAGCAGCTTAGAAAACGGCGGCCCCACAGATACGCAGTATTTT.

The gene calls are TRBV9 and TRBJ2-2; D unresolved. V was shortened by 0 bases and J by 3 bases, with 12 bases between the two germline ends. CDR1 and CDR2 from the germline V gene are SGDLS and YYNGEE. The CDR3 loop spans 16 amino acids. The CDR3 protein is CASSVAQAIYTGELFF. CDR3 DNA sequence: TGTGCCAGCAGCGTAGCACAAGCGATATACACCGGGGAGCTGTTTTTT.

This sequence joins TRBV9 and TRBJ2-6, with 7 bases lining up with TRBD1. V gave up 4 bases and J gave up 0 bases; unmatched junction bases: 1. This CDR3 comprises 15 residues. The germline gives CDR1 SGDLS, CDR2 YYNGEE. Written as DNA, the CDR3 is TGTGCCAGCAGCAGACAGGGCTCTGGGGCCAACGTCCTGACTTTC. It is translated as CASSRQGSGANVLTF.

The chain is built from TRBV28 and TRBJ2-5; 7 bases are shared with TRBD1. V shed 6 bases and J 5 bases; nucleotides not matched to a gene: 18. The germline gives CDR1 MDHEN, CDR2 SYDVKM. This CDR3 is 17 amino acids long. In nucleotides, the CDR3 is TGTGCCAGCAGCTCGATGTTATCCGGACAGGCAAGGGAGACCCAGTACTTC. It translates to CASSSMLSGQARETQYF.

This clone was seen a few times. The V and J genes are TRBV7-9 and TRBJ2-2, with 9 bases fitting TRBD1. The germline CDR1 and CDR2 sequences are SEHNR and FQNEAQ (reference sequence). The CDR3 sequence is 16 residues long. Losses at the gene ends were 5 bases for V and 6 bases for J; bases not matched to a gene: 10. The CDR3 nucleotides are TGTGCCAGCAGCCAAGATCCCGGGACAGGGTCCGGGGAGCTGTTTTTT. The encoded protein is CASSQDPGTGSGELFF.

The chain carries TRBV18 and TRBJ2-7, with 7 bases that match TRBD1. There are 14 residues in the CDR3. Germline CDR1 KGHSH, CDR2 LQKENI. V was pared by 3 bases and J by 2 bases, with 4 bases of the junction left unmatched. The CDR3 DNA sequence: TGTGCCAGCTCACCCCGGGACAGACCCTACGAGCAGTACTTC. This codes for CASSPRDRPYEQYF.

The V call is TRBV5-1, the J call TRBJ1-1, with 9 bases identical to TRBD1. After removal of 0 bases from V and 4 bases from J, the junction contained 16 bases not matched to a gene. Per the germline V gene, CDR1 is SGHRS and CDR2 is YFSETQ. The CDR3 length is 19 residues. The DNA of the CDR3 is TGCGCCAGCAGCTTGGGCTTTGTGTTGCGACAGGGGGTAGGCACTGAAGCTTTCTTT. Translation gives CASSLGFVLRQGVGTEAFF.

The chain uses TRBV19 and TRBJ2-7, with D hard to call. CDR1 and CDR2 (germline): LNHDA, SQIVND (reference sequence). The CDR3 consists of 12 residues. V was cut by 5 bases and J by 4 bases, with 9 bases left in between. The CDR3 spells CASSVSSYEQYF. The CDR3 region has the DNA TGTGCCAGTAGTGTATCCTCTTACGAGCAGTACTTC. The whole variable domain, filled in from reference TRBV19 and TRBJ2-7, reads DGGITQSPKYLFRKEGQNVTLSCEQNLNHDAMYWYRQDPGQGLRLIYYSQIVNDFQKGDIAEGYSVSREKKESFPLTVTSAQKNPTAFYLCASSVSSYEQYFGPGTRLTVT.

This chain connects TRBV7-2 to TRBJ1-3; D is perhaps TRBD1 (6 bases). CDR1 and CDR2 from the germline V gene are SGHTA and FQGNSA. The CDR3 is 18 amino acids. With 2 bases removed from V and 1 base from J, the gap between germline ends came to 18 bases. The CDR3 spells CASSLRNLGTTSGNTIYF. CDR3 nucleotide sequence: TGTGCCAGCAGCTTACGTAACCTCGGGACAACGTCTGGAAACACCATATATTTT.

V is TRBV25-1 and J is TRBJ2-5; D not resolved. V was cut by 2 bases and J by 4 bases, with 11 bases left in between. The CDR3 consists of 14 residues. Germline V CDR1 and CDR2: MGHDK, SYGVNS. The CDR3 bases are TGTGCCAGCAGTGAAAGTGCGGTCTCAGAGACCCAGTACTTC. It codes for CASSESAVSETQYF.

The J gene is TRBJ2-7, the V gene TRBV6-4; D might be TRBD1 (6 bases). Germline values: CDR1 MRHNA, CDR2 SNTAGT. V was trimmed by 2 bases and J by 4 bases, leaving 24 bases between them. The CDR3 runs 18 residues. This CDR3 is CASSDGQTSSFRWYEQYF. CDR3 nucleotides: TGTGCCAGCAGTGACGGACAGACCTCCAGTTTTCGTTGGTACGAGCAGTACTTC.

This sequence joins TRBV28 and TRBJ2-5, with 10 bases fitting TRBD1. J lost 3 bases, V lost 7 bases, and 5 bases had no gene match. From germline, CDR1 is MDHEN and CDR2 SYDVKM. The CDR3 is 14 residues long. The CDR3 DNA reads TGTGCCAGCATCGACAGGGGGCCAAAAGAGACCCAGTACTTC. Protein sequence: CASIDRGPKETQYF.